These 20 T cell receptor beta chains share one sample of origin, sequenced in a study of radiotherapy plus CTLA-4 blockade in lung cancer. TCRdb's table, derived via immunoSEQ multiplex PCR, lists solely in-frame clones and lacks some. The repertoire consists of 56,000 or so clones, with under 85% occurring once and the leading ten covering 2.5% to 3.5%. The source material was peripheral blood, sampled from a patient treated with radiotherapy plus ipilimumab. The receptors were sampled from a human donor with non-small cell lung cancer who had a partial response to radiotherapy plus ipilimumab.

The chain couples TRBV7-2 to TRBJ1-1; D is perhaps TRBD1 (6 bases). From germline, CDR1 is SGHTA and CDR2 FQGNSA. The CDR3 sequence is 15 residues long. Trimming pared 2 bases from V and 3 bases from J, leaving 13 bases between. The CDR3 DNA sequence: TGTGCCAGCAGCTTAACAGGGACCCTGGACACTGAAGCTTTCTTT. It encodes CASSLTGTLDTEAFF.

J is TRBJ1-4 and V is TRBV7-9; TRBD1 matches at 8 bases. The length of the CDR3 is 18 residues. Germline assignment: CDR1 SEHNR and CDR2 FQNEAQ (reference sequence). V shed 5 bases, J shed 7 bases, and the junction held 18 bases outside the gene matches. The CDR3 sequence is CASSPTAGGVDRVEKLFF. CDR3 sequence (DNA): TGTGCCAGCAGCCCCACGGCGGGGGGGGTGGACAGGGTTGAAAAACTGTTTTTT.

The rearrangement links TRBV28 to TRBJ1-5; no firm D call. The CDR3 extends over 14 amino acids. In germline, CDR1 is MDHEN, CDR2 SYDVKM. Between the trimmed V and J ends, which lost 6 bases and 3 bases, there was a span of 12 bases. CDR3 nucleotides: TGTGCCAGCAGCCCGGGTCCTTTCAATCAGCCCCAGCATTTT. It specifies CASSPGPFNQPQHF.

The rearrangement joins TRBV5-1 to TRBJ1-2; 10 bases are a match to TRBD1. Germline V gene lookup returns CDR1 SGHRS and CDR2 YFSETQ. The CDR3 has 17 amino acids. V was clipped by 4 bases and J by 3 bases; unmatched bases: 12. The CDR3 loop reads CASSLLRQGAGDYGYTF. The CDR3 nucleotides are TGCGCCAGCAGCCTCTTGAGACAGGGGGCCGGGGACTATGGCTACACCTTC.

This clone was found a few times. The chain combines TRBV11-3 with TRBJ2-2, with 9 positions matching TRBD1. Trimming took 3 bases from V and 8 from J; bases not matched to a gene: 10. This CDR3 region has 16 residues. Looked up from germline, CDR1 is SGHNT and CDR2 is YENEEA. Written as DNA, the CDR3 is TGTGCCAGCAGCTTCTCCGGGACAGGGACGGCGGGGGAGCTGTTTTTT. This encodes CASSFSGTGTAGELFF.

The chain uses TRBV7-2 and TRBJ2-3; 12 positions agree with TRBD2. CDR1 is SGHTA and CDR2 is FQGNSA in the germline V gene. The CDR3 loop spans 18 amino acids. The V segment lost 2 bases and the J segment 5 bases; nucleotides outside the gene matches: 11. CDR3 nucleotides: TGTGCCAGCAGCTTACGGCCTAGCGGGGGGGTTAAAAAAGATACGCAGTATTTT. Translating it yields CASSLRPSGGVKKDTQYF.

The rearrangement joins TRBV7-9 to TRBJ2-7; 11 bases fit TRBD1. V lost 4 bases, J lost 0 bases, and 8 bases stayed unmatched. The CDR3 sequence is 17 residues long. Per germline, CDR1 SEHNR and CDR2 FQNEAQ (reference sequence). As DNA, the CDR3 is TGTGCCAGCAGCTCAACTGGGACAGGGGGTGCCTCCTACGAGCAGTACTTC. Protein: CASSSTGTGGASYEQYF.

For this clone: Sequence at one end of the junction differs from germline and may be a read error. Distinct nucleotide sequences in the sample also encode this CDR3. The rearrangement joins TRBV2 to TRBJ2-7; 7 positions agree with TRBD2. The CDR3 totals 12 residues. Germline CDR1 reads SNHLY; CDR2 reads FYNNEI. In DNA, the CDR3 is TGTGCCAGCGGGGCTAGCGGCTACGAGCAGTACTTT. Amino acid sequence: CASGASGYEQYF.

The rearrangement uses TRBV11-2 and TRBJ2-2, with a tentative D call TRBD2 (6 bases). Germline CDR1 SGHAT, CDR2 FQNNGV. V was trimmed by 3 bases and J by 6 bases, leaving 17 bases between them. The CDR3 is made up of 16 amino acids. The CDR3 loop is CASSFSLAYESGELFF. The CDR3 nucleotides read TGTGCCAGCAGCTTTAGTCTAGCGTATGAGTCCGGGGAGCTGTTTTTT. Looking up the rest from reference TRBV11-2 and TRBJ2-2 gives the full variable domain: EAGVAQSPRYKIIEKRQSVAFWCNPISGHATLYWYQQILGQGPKLLIQFQNNGVVDDSQLPKDRFSAERLKGVDSTLKIQPAKLEDSAVYLCASSFSLAYESGELFFGEGSRLTVL.

The rearrangement uses TRBV28 and TRBJ1-1; 7 bases match TRBD1. The trim removed 11 bases at V and 6 bases at J, leaving 9 bases unmatched. Germline lookup yields CDR1 MDHEN and CDR2 SYDVKM. This CDR3 spans 12 amino acids. The CDR3 loop is CAARGGWAEAFF. The CDR3 DNA is TGTGCCGCCCGAGGGGGCTGGGCTGAAGCTTTCTTT. Full variable domain (missing parts from reference TRBV28 and TRBJ1-1): DVKVTQSSRYLVKRTGEKVFLECVQDMDHENMFWYRQDPGLGLRLIYFSYDVKMKEKGDIPEGYSVSREKKERFSLILESASTNQTSMYLCAARGGWAEAFFGQGTRLTVV.

The gene calls are TRBV5-1 and TRBJ1-4; TRBD1 matches at 7 bases. Germline-derived CDR1 and CDR2 are SGHRS and YFSETQ. Trimming cost V 1 base and J 7 bases; bases outside gene matches: 7. The CDR3 has 15 amino acids. CDR3 nucleotides: TGCGCCAGCAGCTTGAGGGGACAGCGGGTTGAAAAACTGTTTTTT. This gives the protein CASSLRGQRVEKLFF.

This chain joins TRBV5-4 and TRBJ2-5; 8 bases fit TRBD2. This CDR3 is built from 15 residues. V was clipped by 4 bases and J by 2 bases; unmatched bases: 7. The V gene's germline CDR1 is SGHNT and CDR2 YYREEE (reference sequence). The CDR3 DNA reads TGTGCCAGCAGCCCCGGGGGGGCGTATCAAGAGACCCAGTACTTC. Translated: CASSPGGAYQETQYF.

The chain recombines TRBV5-1 with TRBJ1-2; D call uncertain. The CDR3 sequence is 14 residues long. V was clipped by 4 bases and J by 4 bases, with 14 bases between them. From germline, CDR1 is SGHRS and CDR2 YFSETQ. The CDR3 DNA reads as TGCGCCAGCAGCGAGGGAGGTGGCAGCTATGGCTACACCTTC. Protein product: CASSEGGGSYGYTF.

The V gene is TRBV19, the J gene TRBJ2-2; D is undetermined. This CDR3 contains 16 residues. Looked up from germline, CDR1 is LNHDA and CDR2 is SQIVND (reference sequence). The V gene lost 3 bases and the J gene lost 2 bases, with 13 bases spanning the gap. Written as DNA, the CDR3 is TGTGCCAGTAGTATGAGGTCTGGCAGAAACACCGGGGAGCTGTTTTTT. Translated: CASSMRSGRNTGELFF.

This chain connects TRBV28 to TRBJ1-4; the D gene is possibly TRBD1 (6 bases). The V gene's germline CDR1 is MDHEN and CDR2 SYDVKM. The CDR3 is 18 residues long. V was pared by 1 base and J by 0 bases, with 15 bases between. The CDR3 bases are TGTGCCAGCAGTTTATTAGGCGACAGGCGCTCAACTAATGAAAAACTGTTTTTT. This encodes CASSLLGDRRSTNEKLFF.

This rearrangement joins TRBV7-2 to TRBJ1-1, with TRBD1 as a possible D gene (5 bases). Trimming removed 4 bases from V and 4 bases from J, with 16 bases in between. Germline CDR1 is SGHTA and CDR2 is FQGNSA. The CDR3 is made up of 15 amino acids. This chain's CDR3 is CASSSNLGGFTEAFF. Written as DNA, the CDR3 is TGTGCCAGCAGCTCAAACCTGGGGGGGTTCACTGAAGCTTTCTTT. The whole variable domain, remainder taken from reference TRBV7-2 and TRBJ1-1, is GAGVSQSPSNKVTEKGKDVELRCDPISGHTALYWYRQSLGQGLEFLIYFQGNSAPDKSGLPSDRFSAERTGGSVSTLTIQRTQQEDSAVYLCASSSNLGGFTEAFFGQGTRLTVV.

This clone came up a few times. This chain uses TRBV5-1 with TRBJ2-7; 9 bases align to TRBD1. The CDR3 runs 15 residues. V trimming: 0 bases; J trimming: 7 bases; junction bases outside the gene matches: 8. The germline CDR1 and CDR2 sequences are SGHRS and YFSETQ. The CDR3 reads CASSLAGQGIGEQYF. CDR3 bases: TGCGCCAGCAGCTTGGCAGGACAGGGGATCGGGGAGCAGTACTTC.

This clone was seen only once. The chain joins TRBV28 to TRBJ2-5; maybe TRBD1 (5 bases). Germline CDR1 MDHEN, CDR2 SYDVKM. Trimming stripped 6 bases from V and 5 bases from J, with 19 bases between. This CDR3 has 15 residues. The CDR3 sequence: CASRSEKGRAETQYF. For the CDR3, the DNA is TGTGCCAGCAGGTCAGAGAAGGGGCGTGCGGAGACCCAGTACTTC.

The chain employs TRBV19 and TRBJ1-1; 8 bases line up with TRBD1. The germline V gene has CDR1 LNHDA and CDR2 SQIVND (reference sequence). V trimming: 5 bases; J trimming: 7 bases; junction bases outside the gene matches: 0. The CDR3 has 11 amino acids. CDR3 loop: CASSGQGEAFF. The CDR3 region has the DNA TGTGCCAGTAGTGGACAGGGTGAAGCTTTCTTT.

The J gene is TRBJ2-3, the V gene TRBV5-1; TRBD2 agrees at 9 bases. This CDR3 has 16 residues. Per germline, CDR1 SGHRS and CDR2 YFSETQ. V trimming: 2 bases; J trimming: 10 bases; junction bases outside the gene matches: 14. For the CDR3, the DNA is TGCGCCAGCAGCTTCCTCTCGGCTAGCGGGACGGGGGCGCAGTATTTT. Translated: CASSFLSASGTGAQYF.